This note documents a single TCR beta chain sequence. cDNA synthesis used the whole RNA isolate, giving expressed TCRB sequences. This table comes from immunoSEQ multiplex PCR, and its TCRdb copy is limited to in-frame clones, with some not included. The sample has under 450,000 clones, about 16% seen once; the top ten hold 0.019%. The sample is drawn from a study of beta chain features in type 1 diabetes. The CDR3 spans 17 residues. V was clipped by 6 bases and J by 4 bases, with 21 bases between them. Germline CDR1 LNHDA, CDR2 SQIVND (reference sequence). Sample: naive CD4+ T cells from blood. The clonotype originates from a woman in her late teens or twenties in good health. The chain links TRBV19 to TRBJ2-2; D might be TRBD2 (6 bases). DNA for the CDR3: TGTGCCAGTAGAGTATCCCTCATTGGACTACCCACCGGGGAGCTGTTTTTT. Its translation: CASRVSLIGLPTGELFF.